One sample yielded the 14 T cell receptor beta chains listed below, sequenced in a study of cytomegalovirus exposure and HLA in healthy donors. The PCR ran on 60 Vbeta and 13 Jbeta primers. Using immunoSEQ multiplex PCR, the repertoire was profiled, and TCRdb retains in-frame clones only, with some absent. The sample lists about 160,000 clones, about three quarters seen once, with over 2.5% in the top ten. The specimen was PBMCs. The receptors stem from a woman between 50 and 59 years old in good health and CMV-seropositive.

CDR3 sequence: CASSFPGLAGSYNEQFF. Here the CDR3 DNA reads TGCGCCAGCAGCTTCCCGGGACTAGCGGGCTCCTACAATGAGCAGTTCTTC. This chain connects TRBV5-1 to TRBJ2-1, with 12 bases identical to TRBD2. CDR3 length: 17 residues. With V trimmed by 2 bases and J by 0 bases, 3 bases remained unmatched. Per the germline V gene, CDR1 is SGHRS and CDR2 is YFSETQ.

This clone appeared many times. The V and J genes are TRBV5-6 and TRBJ2-6, with D possibly TRBD1 on 6 matching bases. CDR1 is SGHDT, CDR2 YYEEEE, per germline. The V and J ends lost 1 base and 0 bases respectively, with 17 bases between them. CDR3 length equals 19 residues. The CDR3 loop is CASSLISTGRFSGANVLTF. CDR3 sequence (DNA): TGTGCCAGCAGCTTGATTTCGACAGGTAGATTCTCTGGGGCCAACGTCCTGACTTTC.

This sequence joins TRBV10-3 and TRBJ2-3, with D possibly being TRBD2 (5 bases). CDR1 is ENHRY, CDR2 SYGVKD, per germline. There are 10 residues in the CDR3. Deletions cut 10 bases from V and 5 bases from J, with 7 bases between. The CDR3: CATGKDTQYF. The CDR3 nucleotides read TGTGCCACGGGGAAAGATACGCAGTATTTT.

This clone has just one count. V gene TRBV30 combines with J gene TRBJ2-5; TRBD1 agrees at 8 bases. Trimming at V came to 4 bases and at J to 5 bases, leaving 15 bases not matched to a gene. The CDR3 extends over 16 amino acids. CDR1 is GTSNPN and CDR2 is SVGIG in the germline V gene (reference sequence). CDR3 DNA: TGTGCCTGGAAAGGGCCGGGACAGGATTGGTACGAGACCCAGTACTTC. Protein: CAWKGPGQDWYETQYF. The complete variable domain, with remaining parts taken from reference TRBV30 and TRBJ2-5, reads SQTIHQWPATLVQPVGSPLSLECTVEGTSNPNLYWYRQAAGRGLQLLFYSVGIGQISSEVPQNLSASRPQDRQFILSSKKLLLSDSGFYLCAWKGPGQDWYETQYFGPGTRLLVL.

The chain employs TRBV27 and TRBJ1-6, with 7 positions matching TRBD1. The CDR3 is 17 amino acids. Germline loops: CDR1 MNHEY, CDR2 SMNVEV (reference sequence). V shed 5 bases and J 7 bases; nucleotides not matched to a gene: 14. Here the CDR3 DNA reads TGTGCCAGCAGTCCTGGTCCTCACAGGGGTGAGAATTCACCCCTCCACTTT. Protein: CASSPGPHRGENSPLHF.

The chain carries TRBV4-3 and TRBJ1-4, with D maybe TRBD1 (5 bases). Per germline, CDR1 LGHNA and CDR2 YSLEER. Between the trimmed V and J ends, which lost 0 bases and 7 bases, there was a span of 9 bases. This CDR3 has 14 amino acids. The CDR3 nucleotides read TGCGCCAGCAGCCAAGACACAGGTTTTGAAAAACTGTTTTTT. This translates into CASSQDTGFEKLFF.

The chain couples TRBV5-6 to TRBJ1-1; tentative D call: TRBD1 (5 bases). The CDR3 loop spans 14 amino acids. Germline lookup yields CDR1 SGHDT and CDR2 YYEEEE. Trimming took 6 bases from V and 1 from J, leaving 13 bases between them. CDR3 nucleotides: TGTGCCAGCACTCCATGGGGGGAGAACACTGAAGCTTTCTTT. It specifies CASTPWGENTEAFF.

This chain joins TRBV28 and TRBJ2-7, with 11 positions matching TRBD2. J lost 1 base, V lost 6 bases, and 5 bases had no gene match. This CDR3 is 15 amino acids long. The germline CDR1 and CDR2 sequences are MDHEN and SYDVKM. The CDR3 sequence is CASRDRTSGSYEQYF. The DNA for the CDR3 is TGTGCCAGCAGAGACCGGACTAGCGGGTCCTACGAGCAGTACTTC.

Concerning this clone: This sample includes further DNA sequences coding for the same CDR3. The chain recombines TRBV5-1 with TRBJ2-3, with 10 bases lining up with TRBD1. J gave up 5 bases and V 4 bases, and 4 bases lay outside the gene matches. This CDR3 is built from 14 residues. Germline CDR1 SGHRS, CDR2 YFSETQ. In DNA form, the CDR3 reads TGCGCCAGCAGCCCCGGGACAGGGGAAGATACGCAGTATTTT. Its protein is CASSPGTGEDTQYF.

The J gene is TRBJ2-1, the V gene TRBV5-1; D remains unclear. The CDR3 is 14 amino acids. The V and J ends lost 0 bases and 8 bases respectively, with 12 bases between them. CDR1 and CDR2 from the germline V gene are SGHRS and YFSETQ. The CDR3 protein is CASSLGLLVDEQFF. CDR3 DNA sequence: TGCGCCAGCAGCTTGGGTCTACTGGTGGATGAGCAGTTCTTC.

This chain links TRBV14 with TRBJ1-1, with TRBD1 matching 7 bases. Germline V gene sequence: CDR1 SGHDN, CDR2 FVKESK. The CDR3 extends over 15 amino acids. J lost 2 bases, V lost 5 bases, and 8 bases had no gene match. The CDR3 DNA follows: TGTGCCAGCAGCGCCCTTGGGACAGACAACACTGAAGCTTTCTTT. Its protein is CASSALGTDNTEAFF.

The CDR3 sequence is CASSQETTRGNTIYF. CDR3 DNA: TGCGCCAGCAGCCAAGAGACCACCCGAGGGAACACCATATATTTT. This sequence joins TRBV4-1 and TRBJ1-3; D gene ambiguous. Germline CDR1 MGHRA, CDR2 YSYEKL. Trimming cost V 0 bases and J 7 bases, with 13 bases left between them. The CDR3 extends over 15 amino acids.

To note about this clone: One end of the junction does not line up with germline, which may come from a read error. This CDR3 is also generated by other DNA sequences in the sample. The rearrangement joins TRBV5-1 to TRBJ1-1; 8 bases align to TRBD1. Looked up from germline, CDR1 is SGHRS and CDR2 is YFSETQ. This CDR3 contains 15 residues. The CDR3 loop reads CASSLETGVATEAFF. Here the CDR3 DNA reads TGCGCCAGCAGTTTGGAGACAGGGGTGGCCACTGAAGCTTTCTTT.

This clone has just a few counts. The chain has TRBV2 and TRBJ1-1, with D possibly being TRBD1 (5 bases). The V gene lost 8 bases and the J gene lost 1 base, with 17 bases spanning the gap. The CDR3 is made up of 15 amino acids. The germline CDR1 and CDR2 sequences are SNHLY and FYNNEI. In DNA form, the CDR3 reads TGTGCCAGCCTGGGGTGGAATAGGGGGAACACTGAAGCTTTCTTT. As protein: CASLGWNRGNTEAFF.